Below are 25 T cell receptor beta chains sequenced from a single sample in a study of cytomegalovirus exposure and HLA in healthy donors. This PCR relied on a set of 60 Vbeta primers and 13 Jbeta primers. Using immunoSEQ multiplex PCR, the repertoire was profiled, and TCRdb retains in-frame clones only, with some absent. The table lists around 200,000 clones, more than 75% of them singletons, with 6% in the top ten. The source material was PBMCs. These receptor sequences come from a man between 40 and 49 years old in good health and CMV-seropositive.

V gene TRBV2 combines with J gene TRBJ2-1; D ambiguous. Trimming removed 4 bases at V and 6 bases at J, with 13 bases between. The V gene's germline CDR1 is SNHLY and CDR2 FYNNEI. The CDR3 totals 14 residues. The CDR3 region has the DNA TGTGCCAGCAGTGCCCGCGTTGAAAGCAATGAGCAGTTCTTC. Residues: CASSARVESNEQFF.

The chain recombines TRBV11-3 with TRBJ2-7; D is unresolved. This CDR3 spans 12 amino acids. Germline CDR1 and CDR2: SGHNT and YENEEA. The V end lost 4 bases, the J end lost 5 bases, and 9 bases lay between the germline ends. The CDR3 nucleotides read TGTGCCAGCAGCTCCCACTACGACGAGCAGTACTTC. This codes for CASSSHYDEQYF.

The J gene is TRBJ2-2, the V gene TRBV18, with a tentative D call TRBD1 (6 bases). Trimming shortened V by 4 bases and J by 4 bases, and 10 bases separated the two germline ends. There are 14 residues in the CDR3. The germline gives CDR1 KGHSH, CDR2 LQKENI. The CDR3 here is CASSRDTITGELFF. In DNA form, the CDR3 reads TGTGCCAGCTCACGGGACACCATCACCGGGGAGCTGTTTTTT.

The chain recombines TRBV30 with TRBJ1-2; maybe TRBD1 (5 bases). This CDR3 is built from 13 residues. Trimming removed 4 bases from V and 3 bases from J, with 12 bases in between. The germline CDR1 and CDR2 sequences are GTSNPN and SVGIG (reference sequence). The CDR3, as DNA: TGTGCCTGGACGACGGGGGGTTACTATGGCTACACCTTC. Its protein is CAWTTGGYYGYTF.

The V gene is TRBV5-6, the J gene TRBJ1-4, with D tentatively TRBD1 (6 bases). Deletions cut 2 bases from V and 0 bases from J, with 8 bases between. CDR3 length: 15 amino acids. CDR1 is SGHDT and CDR2 is YYEEEE in the germline V gene. CDR3 sequence reads: CASSFRQATNEKLFF. Written as DNA, the CDR3 is TGTGCCAGCAGCTTTAGACAGGCAACTAATGAAAAACTGTTTTTT.

This clone was detected a few times. This chain uses TRBV6-5 with TRBJ2-4; tentatively, D is TRBD2 (6 bases). In germline, CDR1 is MNHEY, CDR2 SVGAGI. The V gene lost 0 bases and the J gene lost 8 bases, with 11 bases spanning the gap. This CDR3 is 14 amino acids long. CDR3 nucleotides: TGTGCCAGCAGTTACTCGCGGGGATACTACATTCAGTACTTC. It specifies CASSYSRGYYIQYF.

The genes are TRBV29-1 and TRBJ1-2; D uncertain. Germline V CDR1 and CDR2: SQVTM, ANQGSEA. Trimming left V 4 bases short and J 10 bases short, with 7 bases between. The CDR3 has 9 residues. CDR3 residues: CSVGVPYTF. The CDR3 DNA follows: TGCAGCGTTGGAGTACCCTACACCTTC.

The V and J genes are TRBV29-1 and TRBJ1-3; D gene unclear. CDR1 and CDR2 (germline): SQVTM, ANQGSEA. The CDR3 sequence is 12 residues long. V was pared by 2 bases and J by 7 bases, with 9 bases between. Written as DNA, the CDR3 is TGCAGCGTTGAAATCCTCGGGAACACCATATATTTT. Encoded protein: CSVEILGNTIYF.

This chain joins TRBV6-6 and TRBJ2-3; D is undetermined. Trimming took 7 bases from V and 1 from J, leaving 15 bases between them. Germline loops: CDR1 MNHNY, CDR2 SVGAGI (reference sequence). The CDR3 is 15 amino acids. The CDR3 reads CASTLTPARTDTQYF. As DNA, the CDR3 is TGTGCCAGCACCCTGACTCCAGCTCGCACAGATACGCAGTATTTT.

The chain uses TRBV14 and TRBJ1-4; the D is unclear. The CDR3 is 13 amino acids. Germline CDR1 SGHDN, CDR2 FVKESK. Trimming took off 4 bases at V and 6 bases at J, with 9 bases between the two ends. In DNA, the CDR3 is TGTGCCAGCAGCCGACGGGATGATGAAAAACTGTTTTTT. Translated: CASSRRDDEKLFF.

The CDR3 spells CASRELAGPYNEQFF. The CDR3 DNA follows: TGCGCCAGCAGGGAACTAGCGGGCCCTTACAATGAGCAGTTCTTC. The rearrangement joins TRBV10-2 to TRBJ2-1; 9 nucleotides align to TRBD2. The CDR3 loop spans 15 amino acids. Germline V gene lookup returns CDR1 WSHSY and CDR2 SAAADI. V lost 6 bases, J lost 4 bases, and 7 bases stayed unmatched.

This clone was picked up one time. V and J are TRBV30 and TRBJ1-6; 10 nucleotides agree with TRBD1. This CDR3 spans 13 amino acids. CDR1 and CDR2 (germline): GTSNPN, SVGIG (reference sequence). J lost 10 bases, V lost 3 bases, and 3 bases had no gene match. The chain's CDR3 is CAWRGQGISPLHF. CDR3 in DNA: TGTGCCTGGAGGGGACAGGGGATCTCACCCCTCCACTTT.

CDR3 region: CASSLVLAGGTDTQYF. The DNA of the CDR3 is TGTGCCAGCAGCTTAGTACTAGCGGGAGGTACAGATACGCAGTATTTT. The V call is TRBV7-9, the J call TRBJ2-3, with 12 bases fitting TRBD2. The ends lost 1 base at V and 3 bases at J; junction bases unmatched: 2. CDR1 and CDR2 from the germline V gene are SEHNR and FQNEAQ (reference sequence). The CDR3 spans 16 residues.

This chain uses TRBV18 with TRBJ2-1, with 8 bases that match TRBD2. The CDR3 loop spans 15 amino acids. CDR1 and CDR2 (germline): KGHSH, LQKENI. With V trimmed by 5 bases and J by 6 bases, 9 bases remained unmatched. CDR3: CASSSLPGGGNEQFF. The CDR3 DNA is TGTGCCAGCTCATCCCTTCCGGGAGGGGGCAATGAGCAGTTCTTC.

This chain joins TRBV6-5 and TRBJ2-7; tentative D call: TRBD1 (5 bases). Trimming took 0 bases from V and 0 from J, leaving 12 bases between them. CDR3 length: 16 amino acids. Germline V CDR1 and CDR2: MNHEY, SVGAGI. Here the CDR3 DNA reads TGTGCCAGCAGTTACTCTTACAGGTTAAGCTCCTACGAGCAGTACTTC. This codes for CASSYSYRLSSYEQYF.

This chain connects TRBV4-2 to TRBJ2-2; possible D gene TRBD2, 5 bases. The V gene's germline CDR1 is LGHNA and CDR2 YNFKEQ. The CDR3 loop spans 17 amino acids. Trimming shortened V by 0 bases and J by 2 bases, and 13 bases separated the two germline ends. CDR3: CASSQDRDSANTGELFF. In nucleotides, the CDR3 is TGTGCCAGCAGCCAAGATAGAGATAGCGCTAACACCGGGGAGCTGTTTTTT.

The genes are TRBV28 and TRBJ1-5; D gene unclear. From germline, CDR1 is MDHEN and CDR2 SYDVKM. The CDR3 covers 14 residues. V lost 5 bases, J lost 1 base, and 9 bases lay in between. As DNA, the CDR3 is TGTGCCAGCAGTCTCGGTTTCAGCAATCAGCCCCAGCATTTT. Its translation: CASSLGFSNQPQHF.

The gene calls are TRBV18 and TRBJ2-1; the match to TRBD2 covers 9 bases. With V trimmed by 1 base and J by 6 bases, 4 bases remained unmatched. The CDR3 runs 15 residues. CDR1 and CDR2 from the germline V gene are KGHSH and LQKENI. The CDR3 sequence: CASSPRSGSFNEQFF. CDR3 sequence (DNA): TGTGCCAGCTCACCACGTAGCGGGAGCTTCAATGAGCAGTTCTTC.

This clone showed up just once. The chain employs TRBV7-3 and TRBJ2-1; weak D call: TRBD2 (6 bases). Trimming left V 5 bases short and J 4 bases short, with 15 bases between. This CDR3 contains 15 residues. The germline CDR1 and CDR2 sequences are SGHTA and FQGTGA. The CDR3 DNA reads TGTGCCAGCAGCCAAAATAGCGGCCCGTACAATGAGCAGTTCTTC. Protein sequence: CASSQNSGPYNEQFF.

The chain carries TRBV9 and TRBJ1-2; 11 nucleotides agree with TRBD1. The CDR3 has 16 amino acids. Germline V gene sequence: CDR1 SGDLS, CDR2 YYNGEE. Trimming cost V 0 bases and J 2 bases; bases outside gene matches: 3. DNA for the CDR3: TGTGCCAGCAGCGTAGCTGGGGACAGGGGGAACTATGGCTACACCTTC. This sequence encodes CASSVAGDRGNYGYTF.

CDR3 DNA sequence: TGTGCCAGCAAGCTTGGAGCGGGGTCCTACGAGCAGTACTTC. This encodes CASKLGAGSYEQYF. V and J are TRBV11-2 and TRBJ2-7, with TRBD2 matching over 7 bases. The germline CDR1 and CDR2 sequences are SGHAT and FQNNGV. V lost 7 bases, J lost 1 base, and 7 bases stayed unmatched. The CDR3 is 14 residues long.

CDR3 sequence: CAWSRGSRGNEKLFF. CDR3 nucleotides: TGTGCCTGGAGTAGAGGATCAAGGGGGAACGAAAAACTGTTTTTT. The chain couples TRBV30 to TRBJ1-4, with D possibly being TRBD1 (6 bases). V lost 2 bases and J lost 8, with 18 bases in between. The germline V gene has CDR1 GTSNPN and CDR2 SVGIG (reference sequence). The CDR3 is 15 amino acids.

The CDR3 bases are TGTGCCAGCAGCTCCCTGGAGTACACCGGGGAGCTGTTTTTT. Protein sequence: CASSSLEYTGELFF. The rearrangement uses TRBV5-4 and TRBJ2-2; D unresolved. CDR1 SGHNT and CDR2 YYREEE come from the germline V gene (reference sequence). CDR3 length: 14 amino acids. Trimming pared 3 bases from V and 3 bases from J, leaving 9 bases between.

This clone was counted only a few times. The rearrangement uses TRBV6-5 and TRBJ2-7, with 8 bases fitting TRBD1. With V trimmed by 8 bases and J by 4 bases, 7 bases remained unmatched. CDR3 length equals 13 residues. CDR1 is MNHEY and CDR2 is SVGAGI in the germline V gene. The CDR3 is CASVAGGIYEQYF. CDR3 coding DNA: TGTGCCAGCGTCGCAGGGGGCATTTACGAGCAGTACTTC.

This chain joins TRBV10-3 and TRBJ2-1; D is undetermined. The CDR3 length is 13 residues. CDR1 is ENHRY and CDR2 is SYGVKD in the germline V gene. V shed 8 bases and J shed 0 bases, with 8 bases lying between them. The CDR3, as DNA: TGTGCCATCCGGAGTAGCTCCTACAATGAGCAGTTCTTC. Protein: CAIRSSSYNEQFF.